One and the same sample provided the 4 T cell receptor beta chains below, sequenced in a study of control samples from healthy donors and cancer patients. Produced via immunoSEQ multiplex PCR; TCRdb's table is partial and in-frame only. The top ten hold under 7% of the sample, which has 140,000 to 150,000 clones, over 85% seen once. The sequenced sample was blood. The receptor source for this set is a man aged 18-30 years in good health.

CDR3 bases: TGTGCCAGCAGCCGCCGGACAGAAACTGAAGCTTTCTTT. Translation: CASSRRTETEAFF. The rearrangement joins TRBV3-1 (or the pseudogene TRBV3-2) to TRBJ1-1; D is perhaps TRBD1 (6 bases). CDR1 LGHDT and CDR2 YNNKEL come from the germline V gene (reference sequence). The V gene lost 4 bases and the J gene lost 5 bases, with 11 bases spanning the gap. The CDR3 consists of 13 residues.

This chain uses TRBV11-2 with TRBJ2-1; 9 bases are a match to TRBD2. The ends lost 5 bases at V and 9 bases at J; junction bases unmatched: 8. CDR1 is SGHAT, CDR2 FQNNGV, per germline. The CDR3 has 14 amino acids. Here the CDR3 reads CASSGGGASIEQFF. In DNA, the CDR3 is TGTGCCAGCAGCGGCGGGGGGGCCTCGATTGAGCAGTTCTTC.

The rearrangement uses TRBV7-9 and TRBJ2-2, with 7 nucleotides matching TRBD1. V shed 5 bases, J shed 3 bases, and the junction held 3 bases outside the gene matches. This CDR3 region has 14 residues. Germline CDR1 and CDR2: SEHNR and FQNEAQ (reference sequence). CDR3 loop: CASSETGYTGELFF. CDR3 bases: TGTGCCAGCAGCGAGACAGGGTACACCGGGGAGCTGTTTTTT.

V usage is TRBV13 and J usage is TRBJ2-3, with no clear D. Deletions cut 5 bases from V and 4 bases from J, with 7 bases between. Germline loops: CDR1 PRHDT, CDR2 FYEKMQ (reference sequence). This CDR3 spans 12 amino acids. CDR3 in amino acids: CASSEVADTQYF. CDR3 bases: TGTGCCAGCAGCGAAGTGGCAGATACGCAGTATTTT.